This T cell receptor beta chain was sequenced for a study of blood T cell repertoires in COVID-19. Study at large: Specimens from acute and convalescent COVID-19 originated in the United States, Italy and Spain. Sources were T cells, B-cell-depleted T cells, or PBMCs; the material itself was cDNA or gDNA.

The germline V gene encodes CDR1 WNHNN and CDR2 SYGVQD (reference sequence). The trim removed 3 bases at V and 12 bases at J, leaving 5 bases unmatched. There are 12 residues in the CDR3. Two negative PCRs, clearance, or symptom resolution had been documented for recovered Cohort 3 donors. Libraries were prepared by immunoSEQ multiplex PCR; TCRdb keeps only in-frame clonotypes and omits some of them. This table holds 350,000 to 400,000 clones, roughly 87% found once. V usage is TRBV10-1 and J usage is TRBJ1-1; 9 bases agree with TRBD1. This receptor was identified in a woman aged 25-40 years who had recovered from COVID-19. The sample comprised PBMCs or T cells enriched from blood (not recorded which). The CDR3 reads CASSEGTGRSFF. The CDR3 DNA reads TGCGCCAGCAGTGAAGGGACAGGGAGGTCTTTCTTT.